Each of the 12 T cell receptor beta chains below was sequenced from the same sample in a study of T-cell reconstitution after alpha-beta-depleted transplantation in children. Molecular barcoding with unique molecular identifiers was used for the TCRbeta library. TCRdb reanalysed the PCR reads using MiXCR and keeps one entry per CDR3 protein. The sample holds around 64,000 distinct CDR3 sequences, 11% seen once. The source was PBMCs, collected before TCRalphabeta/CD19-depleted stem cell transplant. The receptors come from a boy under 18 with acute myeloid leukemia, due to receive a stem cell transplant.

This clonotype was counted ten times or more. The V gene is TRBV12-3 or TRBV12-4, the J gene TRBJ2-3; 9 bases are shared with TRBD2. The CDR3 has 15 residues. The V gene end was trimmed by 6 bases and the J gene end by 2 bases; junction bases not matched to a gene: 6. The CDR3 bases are TGTGCCAGCAGGTTTAGCGGGGGTATCACAGATACGCAGTATTTT. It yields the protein CASRFSGGITDTQYF.

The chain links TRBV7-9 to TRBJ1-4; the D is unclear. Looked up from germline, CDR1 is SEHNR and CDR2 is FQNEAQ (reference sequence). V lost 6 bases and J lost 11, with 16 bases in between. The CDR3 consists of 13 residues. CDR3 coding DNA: TGTGCCAGCAGTTATGGGGTCCAGATTAAACTGTTTTTT. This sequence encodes CASSYGVQIKLFF.

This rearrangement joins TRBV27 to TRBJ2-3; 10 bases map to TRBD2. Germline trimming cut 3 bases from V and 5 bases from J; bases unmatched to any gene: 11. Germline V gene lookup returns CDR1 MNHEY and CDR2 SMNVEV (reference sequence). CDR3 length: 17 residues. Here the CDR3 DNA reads TGTGCCAGCAGTTTTCTGAGCGGGAGGGCCTTTTTAGATACGCAGTATTTT. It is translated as CASSFLSGRAFLDTQYF.

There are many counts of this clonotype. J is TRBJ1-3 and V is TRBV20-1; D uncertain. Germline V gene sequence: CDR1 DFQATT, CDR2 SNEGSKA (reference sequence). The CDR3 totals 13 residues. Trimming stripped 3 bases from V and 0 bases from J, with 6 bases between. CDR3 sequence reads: CSASVSSGNTIYF. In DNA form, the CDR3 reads TGCAGTGCTAGTGTCAGCTCTGGAAACACCATATATTTT.

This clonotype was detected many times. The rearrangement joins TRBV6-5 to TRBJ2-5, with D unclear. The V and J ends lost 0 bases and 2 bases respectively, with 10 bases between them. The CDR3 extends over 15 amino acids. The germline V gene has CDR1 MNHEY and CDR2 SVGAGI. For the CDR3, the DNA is TGTGCCAGCAGTTACTCCGGCGCAAATCAAGAGACCCAGTACTTC. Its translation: CASSYSGANQETQYF.

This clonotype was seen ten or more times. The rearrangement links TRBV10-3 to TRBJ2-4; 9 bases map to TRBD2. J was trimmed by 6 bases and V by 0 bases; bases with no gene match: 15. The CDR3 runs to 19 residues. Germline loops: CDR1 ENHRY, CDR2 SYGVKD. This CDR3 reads CAISESSGLAGMERNIQYF. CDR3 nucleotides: TGTGCCATCAGTGAGTCGTCTGGGCTAGCGGGAATGGAGAGAAACATTCAGTACTTC.

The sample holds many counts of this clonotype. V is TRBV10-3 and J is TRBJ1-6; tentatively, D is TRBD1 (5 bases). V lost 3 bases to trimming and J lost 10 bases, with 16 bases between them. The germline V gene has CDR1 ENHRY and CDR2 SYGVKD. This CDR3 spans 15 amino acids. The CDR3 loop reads CAISERDPPGSPLHF. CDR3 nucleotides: TGTGCCATCAGTGAAAGGGACCCTCCCGGGTCACCCCTCCACTTT.

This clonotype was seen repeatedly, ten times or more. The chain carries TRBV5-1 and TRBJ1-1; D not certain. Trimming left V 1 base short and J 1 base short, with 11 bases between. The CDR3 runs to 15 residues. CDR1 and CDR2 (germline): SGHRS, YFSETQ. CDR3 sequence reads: CASSLLPAANTEAFF. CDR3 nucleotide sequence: TGCGCCAGCAGCTTGCTGCCGGCCGCGAACACTGAAGCTTTCTTT.

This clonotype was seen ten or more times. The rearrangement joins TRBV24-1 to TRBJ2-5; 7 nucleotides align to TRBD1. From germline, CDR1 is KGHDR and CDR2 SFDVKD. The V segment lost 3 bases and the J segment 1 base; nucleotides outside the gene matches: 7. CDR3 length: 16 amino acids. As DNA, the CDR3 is TGTGCCACCAGTGATGGAGACAGGGTGGTCCAAGAGACCCAGTACTTC. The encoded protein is CATSDGDRVVQETQYF.

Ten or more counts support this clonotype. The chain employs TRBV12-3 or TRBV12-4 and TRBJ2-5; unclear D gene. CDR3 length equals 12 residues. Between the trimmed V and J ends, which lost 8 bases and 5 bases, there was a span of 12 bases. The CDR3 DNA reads TGTGCCAGCGGATTGGAATGGGAGACCCAGTACTTC. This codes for CASGLEWETQYF.

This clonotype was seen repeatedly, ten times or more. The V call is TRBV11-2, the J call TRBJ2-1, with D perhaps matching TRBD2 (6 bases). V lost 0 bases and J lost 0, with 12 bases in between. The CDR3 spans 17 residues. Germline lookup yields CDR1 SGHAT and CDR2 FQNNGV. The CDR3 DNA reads TGTGCCAGCAGCTTAGATACCGGAGGGAGCTCCTACAATGAGCAGTTCTTC. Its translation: CASSLDTGGSSYNEQFF.

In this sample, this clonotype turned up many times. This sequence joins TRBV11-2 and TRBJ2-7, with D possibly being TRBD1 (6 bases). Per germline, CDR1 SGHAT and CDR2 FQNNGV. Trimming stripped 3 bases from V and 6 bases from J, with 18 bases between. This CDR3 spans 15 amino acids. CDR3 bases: TGTGCCAGCAGCTTCGGGACAACAGGGTCCGGCGAGCAGTACGTC. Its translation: CASSFGTTGSGEQYV.